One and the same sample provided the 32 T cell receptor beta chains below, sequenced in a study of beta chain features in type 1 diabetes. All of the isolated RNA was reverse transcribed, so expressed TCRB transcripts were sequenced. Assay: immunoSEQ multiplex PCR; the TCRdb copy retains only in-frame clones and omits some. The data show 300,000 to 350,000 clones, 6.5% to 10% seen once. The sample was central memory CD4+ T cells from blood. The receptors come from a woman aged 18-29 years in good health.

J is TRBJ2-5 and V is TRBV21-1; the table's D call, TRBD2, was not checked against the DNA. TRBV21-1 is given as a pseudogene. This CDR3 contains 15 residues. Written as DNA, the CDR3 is TGTGCCAGCGGAGGGCCGGGACTAGCGATGGAGACCCAGTACTTC. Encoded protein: CASGGPGLAMETQYF.

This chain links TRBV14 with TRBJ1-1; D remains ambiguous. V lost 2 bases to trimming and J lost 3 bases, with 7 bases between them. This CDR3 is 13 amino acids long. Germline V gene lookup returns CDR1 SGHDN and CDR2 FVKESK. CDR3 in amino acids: CASSQNRDTEAFF. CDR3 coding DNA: TGTGCCAGCAGCCAAAATCGGGACACTGAAGCTTTCTTT.

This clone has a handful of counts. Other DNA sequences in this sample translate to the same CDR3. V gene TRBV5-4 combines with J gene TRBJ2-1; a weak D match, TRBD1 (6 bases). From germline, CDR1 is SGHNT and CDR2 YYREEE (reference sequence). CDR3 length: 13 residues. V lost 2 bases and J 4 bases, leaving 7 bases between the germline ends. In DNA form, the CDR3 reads TGTGCCAGCAGCTTAGGGGGTTACAATGAGCAGTTCTTC. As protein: CASSLGGYNEQFF. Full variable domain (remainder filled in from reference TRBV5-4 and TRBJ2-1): ETGVTQSPTHLIKTRGQQVTLRCSSQSGHNTVSWYQQALGQGPQFIFQYYREEENGRGNFPPRFSGLQFPNYSSELNVNALELDDSALYLCASSLGGYNEQFFGPGTRLTVL.

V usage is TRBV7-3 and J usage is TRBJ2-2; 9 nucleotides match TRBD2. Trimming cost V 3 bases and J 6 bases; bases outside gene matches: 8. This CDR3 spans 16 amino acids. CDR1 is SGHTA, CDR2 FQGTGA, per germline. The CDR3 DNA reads TGTGCCAGCAGCTTCCTAGGCGGGAGGGACGCCGGGGAGCTGTTTTTT. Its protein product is CASSFLGGRDAGELFF.

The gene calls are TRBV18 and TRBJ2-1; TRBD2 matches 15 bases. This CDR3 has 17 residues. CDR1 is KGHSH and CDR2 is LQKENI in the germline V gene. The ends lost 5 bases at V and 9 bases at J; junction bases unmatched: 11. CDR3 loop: CASSSRTSGRALGEQFF. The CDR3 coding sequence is TGTGCCAGCTCATCCCGGACTAGCGGGAGGGCCTTGGGTGAGCAGTTCTTC.

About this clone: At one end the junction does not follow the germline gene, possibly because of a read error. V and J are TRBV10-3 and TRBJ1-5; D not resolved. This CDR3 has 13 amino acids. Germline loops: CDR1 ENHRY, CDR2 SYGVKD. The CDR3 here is CASSLSINQPQHF. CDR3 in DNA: TGCGCCAGCAGTCTATCTATAAATCAGCCCCAGCATTTT.

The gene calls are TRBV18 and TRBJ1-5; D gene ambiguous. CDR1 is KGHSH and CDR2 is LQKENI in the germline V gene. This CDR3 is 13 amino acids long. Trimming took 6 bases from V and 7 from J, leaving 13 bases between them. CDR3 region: CASSPGDDQPQHF. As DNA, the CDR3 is TGTGCCAGCTCCCCTGGTGATGACCAGCCCCAGCATTTT.

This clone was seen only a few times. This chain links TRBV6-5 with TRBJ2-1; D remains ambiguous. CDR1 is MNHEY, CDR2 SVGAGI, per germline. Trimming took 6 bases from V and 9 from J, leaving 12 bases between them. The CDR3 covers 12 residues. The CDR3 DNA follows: TGTGCCAGCAGCCCGACGGCAAGTGAGCAGTTCTTC. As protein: CASSPTASEQFF.

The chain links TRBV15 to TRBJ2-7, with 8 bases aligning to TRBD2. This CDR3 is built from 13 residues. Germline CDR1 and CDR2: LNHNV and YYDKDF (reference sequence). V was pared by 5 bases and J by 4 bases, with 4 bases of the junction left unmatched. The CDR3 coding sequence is TGTGCCACCAGCGCCGGGACTAGTTACGAGCAGTACTTC. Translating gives CATSAGTSYEQYF.

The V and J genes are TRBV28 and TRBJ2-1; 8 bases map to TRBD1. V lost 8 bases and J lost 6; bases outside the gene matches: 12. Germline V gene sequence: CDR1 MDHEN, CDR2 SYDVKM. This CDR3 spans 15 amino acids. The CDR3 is CASWGQVPLSNEQFF. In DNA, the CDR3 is TGTGCCAGCTGGGGACAGGTACCTCTTTCCAATGAGCAGTTCTTC. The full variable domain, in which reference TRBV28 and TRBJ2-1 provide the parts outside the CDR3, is DVKVTQSSRYLVKRTGEKVFLECVQDMDHENMFWYRQDPGLGLRLIYFSYDVKMKEKGDIPEGYSVSREKKERFSLILESASTNQTSMYLCASWGQVPLSNEQFFGPGTRLTVL.

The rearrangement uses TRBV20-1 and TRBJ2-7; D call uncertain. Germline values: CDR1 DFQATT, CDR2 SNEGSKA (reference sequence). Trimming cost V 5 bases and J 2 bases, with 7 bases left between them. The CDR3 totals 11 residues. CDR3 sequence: CSAATPYEQYF. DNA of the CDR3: TGCAGTGCTGCCACCCCCTACGAGCAGTACTTC.

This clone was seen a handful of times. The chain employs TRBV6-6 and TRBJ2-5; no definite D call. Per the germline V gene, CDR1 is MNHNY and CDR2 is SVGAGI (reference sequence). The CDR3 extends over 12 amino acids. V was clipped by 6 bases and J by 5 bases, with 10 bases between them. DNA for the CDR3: TGTGCCAGCAGGAACCAGAGGGAGACCCAGTACTTC. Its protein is CASRNQRETQYF.

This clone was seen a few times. CDR3 amino acids: CAISGTGRSLSTDTQYF. CDR3 nucleotides: TGTGCCATCAGTGGGACAGGGAGGTCCCTTAGCACAGATACGCAGTATTTT. V and J are TRBV10-3 and TRBJ2-3, with TRBD1 matching 8 bases. V lost 4 bases, J lost 0 bases, and 9 bases stayed unmatched. The length of the CDR3 is 17 residues. CDR1 is ENHRY, CDR2 SYGVKD, per germline.

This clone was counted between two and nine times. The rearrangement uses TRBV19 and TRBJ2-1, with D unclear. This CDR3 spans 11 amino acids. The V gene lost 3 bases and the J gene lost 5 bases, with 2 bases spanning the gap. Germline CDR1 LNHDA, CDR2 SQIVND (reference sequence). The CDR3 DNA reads TGTGCCAGTAGTATGAACAATGAGCAGTTCTTC. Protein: CASSMNNEQFF.

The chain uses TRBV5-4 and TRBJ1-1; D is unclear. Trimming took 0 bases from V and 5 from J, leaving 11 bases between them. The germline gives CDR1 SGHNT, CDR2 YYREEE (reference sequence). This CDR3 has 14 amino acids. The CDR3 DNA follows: TGTGCCAGCAGCTTGGCGGGCAGAGGGACTGAAGCTTTCTTT. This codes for CASSLAGRGTEAFF.

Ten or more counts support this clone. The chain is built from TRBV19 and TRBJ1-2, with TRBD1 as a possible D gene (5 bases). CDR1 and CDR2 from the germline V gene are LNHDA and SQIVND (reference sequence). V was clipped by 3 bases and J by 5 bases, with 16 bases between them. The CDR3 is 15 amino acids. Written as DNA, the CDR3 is TGTGCCAGTAGTATTCTATCAACAGGCAAATATGGCTACACCTTC. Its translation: CASSILSTGKYGYTF.

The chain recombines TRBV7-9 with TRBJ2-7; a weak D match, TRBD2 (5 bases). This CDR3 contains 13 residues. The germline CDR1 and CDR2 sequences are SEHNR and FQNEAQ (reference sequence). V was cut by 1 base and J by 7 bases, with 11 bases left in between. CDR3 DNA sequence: TGTGCCAGCAGCTTAGAAACCAGCGGTGAGCAGTACTTC. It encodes CASSLETSGEQYF.

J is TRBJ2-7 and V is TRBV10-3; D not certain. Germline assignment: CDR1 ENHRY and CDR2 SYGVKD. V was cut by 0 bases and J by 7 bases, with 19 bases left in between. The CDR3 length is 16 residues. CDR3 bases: TGTGCCATCAGTGAGTCCTCCCCGGACCAGCTTTGGGAGCAGTACTTC. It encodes CAISESSPDQLWEQYF.

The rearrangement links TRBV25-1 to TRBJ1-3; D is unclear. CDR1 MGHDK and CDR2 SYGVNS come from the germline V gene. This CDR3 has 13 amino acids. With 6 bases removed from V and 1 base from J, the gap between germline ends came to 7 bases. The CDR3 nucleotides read TGTGCCAGCAGGACGGAGTCTGGAAACACCATATATTTT. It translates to CASRTESGNTIYF.

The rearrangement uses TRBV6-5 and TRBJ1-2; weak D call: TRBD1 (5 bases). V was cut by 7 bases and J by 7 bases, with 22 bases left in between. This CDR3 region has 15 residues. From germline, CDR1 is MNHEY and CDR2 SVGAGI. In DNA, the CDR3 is TGTGCCAGCATCCTCCCGGGGCCAGCACCCGGTGGCTACACCTTC. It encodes CASILPGPAPGGYTF.

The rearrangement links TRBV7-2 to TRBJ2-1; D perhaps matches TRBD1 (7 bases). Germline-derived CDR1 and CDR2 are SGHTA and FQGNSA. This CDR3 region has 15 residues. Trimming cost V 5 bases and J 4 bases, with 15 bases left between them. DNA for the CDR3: TGTGCCAGCAGCCGGTGGGACAGCGGGTACAATGAGCAGTTCTTC. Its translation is CASSRWDSGYNEQFF.

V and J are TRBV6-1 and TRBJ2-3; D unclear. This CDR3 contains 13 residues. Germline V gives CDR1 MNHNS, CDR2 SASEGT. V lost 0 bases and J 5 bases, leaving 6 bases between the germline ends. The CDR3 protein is CASSEARIDTQYF. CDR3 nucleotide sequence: TGTGCCAGCAGTGAAGCGCGGATAGATACGCAGTATTTT.

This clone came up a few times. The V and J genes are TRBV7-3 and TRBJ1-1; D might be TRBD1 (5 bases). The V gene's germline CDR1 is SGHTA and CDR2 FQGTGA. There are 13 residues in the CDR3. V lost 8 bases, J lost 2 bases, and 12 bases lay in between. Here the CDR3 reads CASSPGLNTEAFF. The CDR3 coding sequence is TGTGCCAGCTCTCCAGGGTTAAACACTGAAGCTTTCTTT.

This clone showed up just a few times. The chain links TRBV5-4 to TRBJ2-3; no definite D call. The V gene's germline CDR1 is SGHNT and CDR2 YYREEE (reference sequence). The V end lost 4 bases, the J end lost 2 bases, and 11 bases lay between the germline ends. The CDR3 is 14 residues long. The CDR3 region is CASSPEVVTDTQYF. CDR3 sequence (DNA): TGTGCCAGCAGCCCAGAGGTGGTCACAGATACGCAGTATTTT.

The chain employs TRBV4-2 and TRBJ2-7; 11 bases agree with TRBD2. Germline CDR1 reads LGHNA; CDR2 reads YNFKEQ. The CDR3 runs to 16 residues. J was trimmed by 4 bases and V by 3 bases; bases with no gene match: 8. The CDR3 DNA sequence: TGTGCCAGCAGCCAGCTAATAGCGGGAGGGCCTTACGAGCAGTACTTC. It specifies CASSQLIAGGPYEQYF.

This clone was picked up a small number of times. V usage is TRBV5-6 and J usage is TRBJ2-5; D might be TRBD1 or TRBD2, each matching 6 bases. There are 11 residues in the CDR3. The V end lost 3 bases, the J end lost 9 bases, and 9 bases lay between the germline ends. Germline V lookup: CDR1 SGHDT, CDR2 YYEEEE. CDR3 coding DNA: TGTGCCAGCAGCTCTCGGGGGCCCCAGTACTTC. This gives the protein CASSSRGPQYF.

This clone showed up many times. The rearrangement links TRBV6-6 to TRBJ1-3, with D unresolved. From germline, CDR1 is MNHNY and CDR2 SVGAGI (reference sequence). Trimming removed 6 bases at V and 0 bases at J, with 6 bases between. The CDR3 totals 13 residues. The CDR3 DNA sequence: TGTGCCAGCAGGGTCAACTCTGGAAACACCATATATTTT. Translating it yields CASRVNSGNTIYF.

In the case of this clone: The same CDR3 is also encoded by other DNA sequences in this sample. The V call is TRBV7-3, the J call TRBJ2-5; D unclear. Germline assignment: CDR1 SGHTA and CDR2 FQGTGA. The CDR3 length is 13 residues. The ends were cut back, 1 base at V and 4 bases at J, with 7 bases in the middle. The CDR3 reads CASSLSLGETQYF. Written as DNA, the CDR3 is TGTGCCAGCAGCTTAAGTCTGGGAGAGACCCAGTACTTC. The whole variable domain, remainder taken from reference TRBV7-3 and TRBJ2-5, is GAGVSQTPSNKVTEKGKYVELRCDPISGHTALYWYRQSLGQGPEFLIYFQGTGAADDSGLPNDRFFAVRPEGSVSTLKIQRTERGDSAVYLCASSLSLGETQYFGPGTRLLVL.

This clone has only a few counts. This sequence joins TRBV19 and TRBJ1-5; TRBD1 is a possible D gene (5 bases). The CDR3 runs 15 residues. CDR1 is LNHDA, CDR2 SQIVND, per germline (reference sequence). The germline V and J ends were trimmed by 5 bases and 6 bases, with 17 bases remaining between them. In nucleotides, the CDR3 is TGTGCCAGTAGTCCCATGGTCGGCGGGGGTCAGCCCCAGCATTTT. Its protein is CASSPMVGGGQPQHF.

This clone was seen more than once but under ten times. CDR3 nucleotides: TGTGCCAGCAGCCACATCGGGACAGGGGGGATCACTGAAGCTTTCTTT. Its translation is CASSHIGTGGITEAFF. This chain links TRBV14 with TRBJ1-1; 11 nucleotides match TRBD1. V lost 3 bases and J lost 4; bases outside the gene matches: 7. CDR3 length: 16 residues. Per germline, CDR1 SGHDN and CDR2 FVKESK.

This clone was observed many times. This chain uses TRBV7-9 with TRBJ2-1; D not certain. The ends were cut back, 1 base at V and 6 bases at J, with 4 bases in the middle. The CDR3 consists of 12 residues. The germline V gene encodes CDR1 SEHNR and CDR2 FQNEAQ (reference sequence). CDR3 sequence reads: CASSLDSNEQFF. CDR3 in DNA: TGTGCCAGCAGCTTAGATAGCAATGAGCAGTTCTTC.

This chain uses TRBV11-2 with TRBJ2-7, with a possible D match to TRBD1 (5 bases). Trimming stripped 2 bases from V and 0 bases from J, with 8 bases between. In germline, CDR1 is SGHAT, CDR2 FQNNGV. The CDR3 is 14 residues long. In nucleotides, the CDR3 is TGTGCCAGCAGCTTACACCAGGGCTCCTACGAGCAGTACTTC. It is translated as CASSLHQGSYEQYF.